A selection of T cell receptor beta chains follows, all from one sample in a study of cytomegalovirus exposure and HLA in healthy donors. Assay: immunoSEQ multiplex PCR; the TCRdb copy retains only in-frame clones and omits some. The sample has roughly 90,000 clones; roughly 80% are singletons. Sequenced sample: PBMCs. The source is a man between 18 and 35 years old in good health and CMV-seronegative. Each CDR3 is given with its conserved first and last residue. The D gene is left open where the match is weak. Only part of the rows carry a size: once, few, many, or a class if the clone is expanded.

d_gene | j_gene | abundance | v_gene | CDR3aa | CDR3nt
NA | TRBJ1-2 | NA | TRBV28 | CASNGGLAGYTF | TGTGCCAGTAATGGGGGGTTGGCCGGCTACACCTTC
TRBD1 | TRBJ2-7 | NA | TRBV18 | CASSPFSTGGTYEQYF | TGTGCCAGCTCACCTTTCTCGACAGGGGGCACCTACGAGCAGTACTTC
NA | TRBJ1-2 | few | TRBV5-5 | CASSPVDYGYTF | TGTGCCAGCAGCCCCGTGGACTACGGCTACACCTTC
NA | TRBJ1-1 | NA | TRBV7-8 | CASSLESGVPEAFF | TGTGCCAGCAGCTTAGAATCAGGGGTTCCTGAAGCTTTCTTT
TRBD2 | TRBJ2-3 | NA | TRBV7-9 | CASSLGLAGDTDTQYF | TGTGCCAGCAGCCTGGGACTAGCGGGGGACACAGATACGCAGTATTTT
NA | TRBJ2-7 | NA | TRBV6-6 | CASKRGGYEQYF | TGTGCCAGCAAGAGAGGGGGCTACGAGCAGTACTTC
TRBD1 | TRBJ2-5 | NA | TRBV7-9 | CASSFWDSQETQYF | TGTGCCAGCAGCTTTTGGGACAGTCAAGAGACCCAGTACTTC
TRBD2 | TRBJ2-2 | NA | TRBV5-6 | CASSPGTSGANTGELFF | TGTGCCAGCAGCCCAGGGACTAGCGGAGCGAACACCGGGGAGCTGTTTTTT
TRBD1 | TRBJ2-7 | NA | TRBV29-1 | CSVVRTSGTGIYEQYF | TGCAGCGTCGTCAGAACTTCCGGGACAGGGATCTACGAGCAGTACTTC
TRBD1 | TRBJ1-2 | once | TRBV9 | CASSADRGPDGGYTF | TGTGCCAGCAGCGCTGACAGGGGCCCTGATGGCGGCTACACCTTC
TRBD1 | TRBJ1-2 | once | TRBV30 | CASWDRLPNYGYTF | TGTGCCTCTTGGGACAGACTCCCTAATTATGGCTACACCTTC
TRBD1 | TRBJ2-5 | NA | TRBV4-3 | CASSRGGTGGLQETQYF | TGCGCCAGCAGCCGCGGAGGGACAGGAGGTTTGCAAGAGACCCAGTACTTC
TRBD1 | TRBJ1-5 | few | TRBV18 | CASSPRDRMGFGNQPQHF | TGTGCCAGCTCACCGCGGGACAGGATGGGTTTCGGCAATCAGCCCCAGCATTTT
TRBD1 | TRBJ2-1 | NA | TRBV4-1 | CASSRGTGGFEQFF | TGCGCCAGCAGCCGAGGGACAGGGGGATTTGAGCAGTTCTTC
NA | TRBJ2-5 | once | TRBV19 | CASSPANRRYQETQYF | TGTGCCAGTAGTCCGGCGAACAGGCGGTACCAAGAGACCCAGTACTTC
TRBD2 | TRBJ2-7 | NA | TRBV4-2 | CASSQLLAGIYEQYF | TGTGCCAGCAGCCAACTACTAGCGGGAATTTACGAGCAGTACTTC
TRBD1 | TRBJ2-2 | once | TRBV4-1 | CASSHPDRRSNTGELFF | TGCGCCAGCAGCCACCCGGACAGGCGGTCGAACACCGGGGAGCTGTTTTTT
TRBD2 | TRBJ2-7 | medium-sized | TRBV7-6 | CASSLALAGESYEQYF | TGTGCCAGCAGCTTAGCTCTAGCGGGAGAATCCTACGAGCAGTACTTC
TRBD1 | TRBJ2-7 | NA | TRBV18 | CASSPDRGHYEQYF | TGTGCCAGCTCACCAGACAGGGGGCACTACGAGCAGTACTTC
TRBD1 | TRBJ2-4 | NA | TRBV11-2 | CASSQGRDRGTGIQYF | TGTGCCAGCAGCCAAGGAAGGGACAGGGGTACCGGCATTCAGTACTTC
NA | TRBJ2-5 | NA | TRBV30 | CAWSALTGVGYQETQYF | TGTGCCTGGAGCGCACTCACGGGAGTAGGGTACCAAGAGACCCAGTACTTC
NA | TRBJ2-5 | once | TRBV27 | CASSQATGQETQYF | TGTGCCAGCAGTCAGGCGACAGGCCAAGAGACCCAGTACTTC
TRBD2 | TRBJ2-1 | NA | TRBV7-2 | CASSPGRNEQFF | TGTGCCAGCAGCCCCGGGAGGAATGAGCAGTTCTTC
NA | TRBJ2-1 | NA | TRBV6-1 | CASRVVVAVGNEQFF | TGTGCCAGCAGGGTCGTAGTCGCGGTCGGGAATGAGCAGTTCTTC
TRBD1 | TRBJ1-4 | NA | TRBV7-9 | CASSRTGSNEKLFF | TGTGCCAGCAGCCGGACAGGATCCAATGAAAAACTGTTTTTT
TRBD2 | TRBJ2-5 | few | TRBV9 | CASSITAGEKQETQYF | TGTGCCAGCAGCATTACAGCGGGAGAGAAACAAGAGACCCAGTACTTC